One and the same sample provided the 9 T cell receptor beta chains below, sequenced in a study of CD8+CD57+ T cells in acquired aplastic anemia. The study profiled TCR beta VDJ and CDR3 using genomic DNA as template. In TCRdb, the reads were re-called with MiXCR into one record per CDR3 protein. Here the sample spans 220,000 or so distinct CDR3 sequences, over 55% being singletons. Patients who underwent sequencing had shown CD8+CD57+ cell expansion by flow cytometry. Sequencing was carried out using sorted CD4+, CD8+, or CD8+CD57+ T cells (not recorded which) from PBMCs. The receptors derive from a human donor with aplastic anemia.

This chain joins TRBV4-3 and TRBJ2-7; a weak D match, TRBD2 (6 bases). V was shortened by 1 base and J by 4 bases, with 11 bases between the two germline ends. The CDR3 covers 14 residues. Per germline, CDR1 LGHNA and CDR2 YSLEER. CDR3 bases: TGCGCCAGCAGCCAAGTAAACCGGGGGTACGAGCAGTACTTC. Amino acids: CASSQVNRGYEQYF.

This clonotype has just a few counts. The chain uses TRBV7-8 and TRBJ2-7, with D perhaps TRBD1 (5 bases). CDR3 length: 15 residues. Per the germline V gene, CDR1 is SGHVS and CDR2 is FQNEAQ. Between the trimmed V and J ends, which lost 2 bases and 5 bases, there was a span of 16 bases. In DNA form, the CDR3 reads TGTGCCAGCAGCTTAATGGCGGTCAGGGCGGACGAGCAGTACTTC. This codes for CASSLMAVRADEQYF.

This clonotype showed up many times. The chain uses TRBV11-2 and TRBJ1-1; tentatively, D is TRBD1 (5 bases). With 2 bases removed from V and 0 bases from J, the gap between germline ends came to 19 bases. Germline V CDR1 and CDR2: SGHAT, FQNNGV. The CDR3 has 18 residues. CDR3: CASSLRSLSGSMNTEAFF. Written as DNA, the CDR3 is TGTGCCAGCAGCTTAAGGTCCCTTTCAGGGTCAATGAACACTGAAGCTTTCTTT. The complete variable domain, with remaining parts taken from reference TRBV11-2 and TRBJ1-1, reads EAGVAQSPRYKIIEKRQSVAFWCNPISGHATLYWYQQILGQGPKLLIQFQNNGVVDDSQLPKDRFSAERLKGVDSTLKIQPAKLEDSAVYLCASSLRSLSGSMNTEAFFGQGTRLTVV.

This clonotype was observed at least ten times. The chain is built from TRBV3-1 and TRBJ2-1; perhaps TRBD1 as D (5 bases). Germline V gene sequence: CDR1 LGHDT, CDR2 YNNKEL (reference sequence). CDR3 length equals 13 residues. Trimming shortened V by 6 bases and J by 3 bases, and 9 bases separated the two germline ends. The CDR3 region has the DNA TGTGCCAGCAGTGCCGACAGCTACAATGAGCAGTTCTTC. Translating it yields CASSADSYNEQFF.

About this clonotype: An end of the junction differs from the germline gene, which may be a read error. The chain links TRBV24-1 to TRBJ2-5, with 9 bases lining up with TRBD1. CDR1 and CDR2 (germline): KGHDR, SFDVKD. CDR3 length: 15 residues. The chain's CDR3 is CATSTPTGGVETQDF. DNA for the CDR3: TGTGCCACCAGTACGCCCACAGGGGGCGTAGAGACCCAGGACTTC.

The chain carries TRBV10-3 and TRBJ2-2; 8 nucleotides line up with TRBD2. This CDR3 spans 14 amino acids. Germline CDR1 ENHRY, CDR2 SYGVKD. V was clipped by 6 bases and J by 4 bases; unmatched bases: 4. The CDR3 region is CAISGSGGTGELFF. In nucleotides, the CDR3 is TGTGCCATCAGCGGGAGCGGGGGCACCGGGGAGCTGTTTTTT.

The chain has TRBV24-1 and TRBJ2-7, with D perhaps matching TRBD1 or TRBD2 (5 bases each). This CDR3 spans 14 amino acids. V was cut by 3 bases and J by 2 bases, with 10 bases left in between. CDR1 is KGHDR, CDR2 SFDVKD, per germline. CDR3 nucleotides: TGTGCCACCAGTGATGTCAGGGAGCCCTACGAGCAGTACTTC. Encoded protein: CATSDVREPYEQYF.

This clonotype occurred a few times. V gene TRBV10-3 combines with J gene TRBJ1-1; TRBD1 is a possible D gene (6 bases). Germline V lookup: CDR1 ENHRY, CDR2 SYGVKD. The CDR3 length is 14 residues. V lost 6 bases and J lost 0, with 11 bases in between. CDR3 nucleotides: TGTGCCATCAGCCGACAGGAGATGAACACTGAAGCTTTCTTT. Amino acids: CAISRQEMNTEAFF.

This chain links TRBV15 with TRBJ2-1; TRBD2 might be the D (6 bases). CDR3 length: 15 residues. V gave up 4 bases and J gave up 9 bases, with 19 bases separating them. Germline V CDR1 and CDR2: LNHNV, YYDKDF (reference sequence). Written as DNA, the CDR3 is TGTGCCACCAGCACCGGGACTTCCGACCAGGGTGAGCAGTTCTTC. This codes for CATSTGTSDQGEQFF.